The source of this T cell receptor beta chain is a study of beta chain features in type 1 diabetes. The CDR3 runs 14 residues. V lost 4 bases and J lost 1, with 10 bases in between. CDR1 SGHRS and CDR2 YFSETQ come from the germline V gene. Sequencing targeted expressed TCRB transcripts, as all isolated RNA had been reverse transcribed. TCRdb keeps only in-frame clones here, not all; method: immunoSEQ multiplex PCR. The profile shows 130,000 or so clones, around a sixth of them singletons. Study-wide findings and caveats: TCRB CDR3s were moderately but significantly shorter in Type 1 diabetes patients in all four CD4+ subsets. Researchers could not determine here whether HLA type influences TCRB rearrangement.

Sorting that relied on CD45RO/CCR7/CD25/CD127/CD95/CD27 yielded CD4+ naive, central memory, regulatory and stem cell-like memory cells. In the case of this clone: Antigen: not known.

The source of this sequence is a man between 18 and 35 years old with type 1 diabetes. The chain combines TRBV5-1 with TRBJ2-3; D is unclear. Source material: central memory CD4+ T cells from blood. CDR3 protein: CASSLRRGTDTQYF. CDR3 nucleotide sequence: TGCGCCAGCAGCCTCAGACGCGGCACAGATACGCAGTATTTT. Complete variable domain (other parts from reference TRBV5-1 and TRBJ2-3): KAGVTQTPRYLIKTRGQQVTLSCSPISGHRSVSWYQQTPGQGLQFLFEYFSETQRNKGNFPGRFSGRQFSNSRSEMNVSTLELGDSALYLCASSLRRGTDTQYFGPGTRLTVL.